The following is a T cell receptor beta chain sequence with its context. Deep was the level at which the assay was run. Clones were read by immunoSEQ multiplex PCR, and TCRdb kept only the in-frame ones, dropping some. This table holds about 600,000 clones, almost 97% found once. This sample was taken from a study of shared clonotypes between healthy human individuals. The length of the CDR3 is 17 residues. V lost 3 bases, J lost 2 bases, and 5 bases stayed unmatched. In germline, CDR1 is LNHDA, CDR2 SQIVND (reference sequence). The chain joins TRBV19 to TRBJ2-3; 13 bases fit TRBD2. Material: naive CD4+ T cells sorted from blood. Subset given: CD45RA+ positively selected. The sequence was obtained from a woman between 25 and 40 years old in good health. CDR3 in amino acids: CASSIGLAGALTDTQYF. The DNA of the CDR3 is TGTGCCAGTAGTATTGGACTAGCGGGAGCCCTCACAGATACGCAGTATTTT.